The sample holds many counts of the clone carrying this TCR beta chain. The data originate from a study of molecular identifiers for immune sequencing clone quantification. Germline-derived CDR1 and CDR2 are SEHNR and FQNEAQ (reference sequence). V dropped 6 bases and J dropped 2; count of bases not matched to a gene: 11. The CDR3 totals 16 residues. TCRdb used MiXCR to reprocess the PCR reads, holding one entry per CDR3 protein. The sample gives about 640,000 distinct CDR3 sequences, 20% of which show up once; 0.7% to 1% is in the top ten. This receptor was identified in a human donor in good health. Some libraries in this study had Jurkat cell RNA spiked in. The sequenced sample was naive CD8+ T cells from blood, with Jurkat cell RNA spiked in. This sample's subset: FACS-sorted CD8+CD4-CCR7+CD45RA+ naive T cells. The chain employs TRBV7-9 and TRBJ2-5; 8 bases line up with TRBD1. CDR3 in amino acids: CASSSSTGTGQETQYF. CDR3 DNA: TGTGCCAGCAGTTCTAGCACGGGGACAGGTCAAGAGACCCAGTACTTC.